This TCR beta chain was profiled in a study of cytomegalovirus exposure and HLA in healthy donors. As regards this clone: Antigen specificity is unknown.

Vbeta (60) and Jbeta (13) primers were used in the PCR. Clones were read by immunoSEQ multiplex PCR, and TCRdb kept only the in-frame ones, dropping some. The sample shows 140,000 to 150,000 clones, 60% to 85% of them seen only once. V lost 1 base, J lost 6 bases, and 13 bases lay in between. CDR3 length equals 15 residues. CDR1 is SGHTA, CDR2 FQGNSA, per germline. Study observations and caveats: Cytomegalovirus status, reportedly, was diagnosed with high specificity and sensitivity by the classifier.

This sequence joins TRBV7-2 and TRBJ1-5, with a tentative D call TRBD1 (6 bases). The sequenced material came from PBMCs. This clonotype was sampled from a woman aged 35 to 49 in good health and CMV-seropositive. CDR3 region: CASSLGVRGGQPQHF. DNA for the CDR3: TGTGCCAGCAGCTTAGGCGTGAGGGGGGGTCAGCCCCAGCATTTT. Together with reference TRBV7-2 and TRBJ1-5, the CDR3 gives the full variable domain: GAGVSQSPSNKVTEKGKDVELRCDPISGHTALYWYRQSLGQGLEFLIYFQGNSAPDKSGLPSDRFSAERTGGSVSTLTIQRTQQEDSAVYLCASSLGVRGGQPQHFGDGTRLSIL.